The source of this T cell receptor (beta chain) is a study of identifying expanded T cells in peripheral blood. Overall study results and limits: Technical replicates showed around 1.3 changed clones; two weeks roughly 16; four weeks 19. Variance in clone template counts between roughly two-week samples significantly increased with total template count across all healthy donors.

The trim removed 4 bases at V and 2 bases at J, leaving 3 bases unmatched. The germline gives CDR1 LGHNA, CDR2 YNFKEQ. CDR3 length: 15 residues. Sequencing was performed with immunoSEQ multiplex PCR; in TCRdb, only in-frame clones are kept and a portion is missing. The data show 70,000 to 95,000 clones, 85% to 90% seen once. For this clone: Its antigen remains unidentified.

No infections or other immune events were documented during collection. The sequenced material came from blood. The J gene is TRBJ1-3, the V gene TRBV4-2, with 9 positions matching TRBD1. The origin of this receptor is a person between 18 and 70 years old in good health. The CDR3 here is CASSLGTGTGNTIYF. The CDR3 nucleotides are TGTGCCAGCAGCCTCGGGACAGGGACTGGAAACACCATATATTTT.